A single sample is the source of the 10 T cell receptor beta chains below, sequenced in a study of cytomegalovirus exposure and HLA in healthy donors. The table came from immunoSEQ multiplex PCR; TCRdb's copy has only in-frame clones and leaves some out. The data show a few hundred thousand clones, with roughly 84% seen just once and around 12% held by the top ten. The sample was PBMCs. The origin of the receptors is a young man in good health and CMV-seropositive.

V usage is TRBV7-8 and J usage is TRBJ2-1; 9 nucleotides agree with TRBD1. Germline CDR1 is SGHVS and CDR2 is FQNEAQ. The CDR3 length is 16 residues. V was pared by 6 bases and J by 0 bases, with 6 bases of the junction left unmatched. The CDR3 here is CASRIDRGSSYNEQFF. The CDR3, as DNA: TGTGCCAGCAGGATAGACAGGGGGAGCTCCTACAATGAGCAGTTCTTC. The entire variable domain, with the rest obtained from reference TRBV7-8 and TRBJ2-1, is as follows: GAGVSQSPRYKVAKRGQDVALRCDPISGHVSLFWYQQALGQGPEFLTYFQNEAQLDKSGLPSDRFFAERPEGSVSTLKIQRTQQEDSAVYLCASRIDRGSSYNEQFFGPGTRLTVL.

This clone was observed a few times. The V call is TRBV6-1, the J call TRBJ2-1; D ambiguous. The CDR3 is 12 amino acids. V lost 4 bases, J lost 10 bases, and 11 bases lay in between. Germline CDR1 and CDR2: MNHNS and SASEGT. CDR3 in DNA: TGTGCCAGCAGTGCAGGTACTCCCGAGCAGTTCTTC. Residues: CASSAGTPEQFF.

The J gene is TRBJ1-1, the V gene TRBV5-4; no reliable D call. This CDR3 has 15 amino acids. CDR1 and CDR2 (germline): SGHNT, YYREEE (reference sequence). V lost 4 bases, J lost 0 bases, and 13 bases lay in between. Written as DNA, the CDR3 is TGTGCCAGCAGCACCAAACAGACCATGAACACTGAAGCTTTCTTT. Translating it yields CASSTKQTMNTEAFF.

The chain has TRBV5-1 and TRBJ2-1; TRBD2 agrees at 8 bases. Germline V gives CDR1 SGHRS, CDR2 YFSETQ. The CDR3 runs 15 residues. Losses at the gene ends were 0 bases for V and 6 bases for J; bases not matched to a gene: 5. The CDR3 nucleotides read TGCGCCAGCAGCTTGGCTCGGGAGGGTTTCAATGAGCAGTTCTTC. Translation gives CASSLAREGFNEQFF.

The sample holds a few counts of this clone. CDR3 DNA sequence: TGTGCCAGCAGCTTAGCAGAGACCCAGTACTTC. It codes for CASSLAETQYF. The rearrangement joins TRBV7-9 to TRBJ2-5; D is undetermined. There are 11 residues in the CDR3. Deletions cut 0 bases from V and 4 bases from J, with 0 bases between. Looked up from germline, CDR1 is SEHNR and CDR2 is FQNEAQ (reference sequence). Together with reference TRBV7-9 and TRBJ2-5, the CDR3 gives the full variable domain: DTGVSQNPRHKITKRGQNVTFRCDPISEHNRLYWYRQTLGQGPEFLTYFQNEAQLEKSRLLSDRFSAERPKGSFSTLEIQRTEQGDSAMYLCASSLAETQYFGPGTRLLVL.

CDR3 nucleotides: TGTGCCAGCACTGACGCAAGACTAGCACCAAGAGGGGATACGCAGTATTTT. Translation: CASTDARLAPRGDTQYF. This chain connects TRBV2 to TRBJ2-3, with 7 bases lining up with TRBD2. V was clipped by 7 bases and J by 6 bases; unmatched bases: 19. CDR3 length: 17 residues. Looked up from germline, CDR1 is SNHLY and CDR2 is FYNNEI.

The chain links TRBV29-1 to TRBJ1-2, with D hard to call. The CDR3 contains 12 residues. Germline assignment: CDR1 SQVTM and CDR2 ANQGSEA. V lost 1 base and J 4 bases, leaving 7 bases between the germline ends. The DNA for the CDR3 is TGCAGCGTTGAAGGGGTGAGCTATGGCTACACCTTC. It translates to CSVEGVSYGYTF. The variable domain in full, with the rest retrieved from reference TRBV29-1 and TRBJ1-2, is SAVISQKPSRDICQRGTSLTIQCQVDSQVTMMFWYRQQPGQSLTLIATANQGSEATYESGFVIDKFPISRPNLTFSTLTVSNMSPEDSSIYLCSVEGVSYGYTFGSGTRLTVV.

DNA for the CDR3: TGCGCCAGCAGCACCACTTCCCCGGGACTGAACAATGAGCAGTTCTTC. This encodes CASSTTSPGLNNEQFF. The rearrangement joins TRBV5-1 to TRBJ2-1, with a tentative D call TRBD2 (6 bases). CDR1 SGHRS and CDR2 YFSETQ come from the germline V gene. The V end was cut by 4 bases, the J end by 5 bases, with 19 bases between. The CDR3 has 16 amino acids.

The chain links TRBV5-1 to TRBJ1-2, with D tentatively TRBD1 (5 bases). Trimming pared 3 bases from V and 1 base from J, leaving 7 bases between. Per germline, CDR1 SGHRS and CDR2 YFSETQ. This CDR3 is 13 amino acids long. CDR3 bases: TGCGCCAGCAGCTACGACAGTAACTATGGCTACACCTTC. It translates to CASSYDSNYGYTF.

V is TRBV2 and J is TRBJ2-5; D unclear. The CDR3 extends over 15 amino acids. The V and J ends lost 2 bases and 1 base respectively, with 11 bases between them. Germline-derived CDR1 and CDR2 are SNHLY and FYNNEI. CDR3 coding DNA: TGTGCCAGCAGTGAATTGGGCCCAATCCAAGAGACCCAGTACTTC. Translated, it gives CASSELGPIQETQYF.